The TCR beta chain under discussion was sequenced for a study of cytomegalovirus exposure and HLA in healthy donors. A word on this clone: Its antigen remains unknown.

Points from the study as a whole: Testing in vitro showed three CMV-associated chains specific for CMV antigens.

V was pared by 5 bases and J by 3 bases, with 17 bases between. Germline CDR1 reads SGHRS; CDR2 reads YFSETQ. This CDR3 is 15 amino acids long. The PCR had 60 Vbeta and 13 Jbeta primers. Per the authors' pipeline: About 9.9 million shared chains were among 65 million to 85 million unique TCR beta chains counted in a later analysis. Assay: immunoSEQ multiplex PCR; the TCRdb copy retains only in-frame clones and omits some. V, J and clone size are taken as reported in that table, and D and trimming were inferred from the DNA itself. The sample records about 83,000 clones, roughly 75% being singletons. The clonotype was recovered from a man in his fifties or sixties in good health and CMV-seronegative. The sample comprised PBMCs. The chain recombines TRBV5-1 with TRBJ1-1, with D perhaps TRBD1 (5 bases). This chain's CDR3 is CASSSFGRGHTEAFF. CDR3 nucleotides: TGCGCCAGCAGTTCATTTGGAAGGGGTCACACTGAAGCTTTCTTT.